Listed below are T cell receptor beta chains from one sample, sequenced in a study of T cells in Graves' hyperthyroidism and ophthalmopathy. MiXCR, run by TCRdb on the multiplex PCR reads, gives a single entry per CDR3 protein. The repertoire includes about 620,000 distinct CDR3 sequences, around 16% of them detected once, and less than 4.5% sits in the top ten. Source material: blood. The origin of the receptors is a woman in her 30s with Graves' hyperthyroidism. CDR3s include the opening cysteine and the closing phenylalanine or tryptophan. The order of the fields is V gene, D gene, J gene, clone size, CDR3 DNA, CDR3 protein. A D gene is named only where the DNA matches it firmly. Clone size appears in some rows only: once, few, many, or a class for an expanded clone.

V: TRBV20-1
D: .
J: TRBJ1-1
size: .
DNA: TGCAGTGCTAGTAACGGGTTCTTAAACACTGAAGCTTTCTTT
CDR3: CSASNGFLNTEAFF

V: TRBV5-1
D: .
J: TRBJ1-1
size: many
DNA: TGCGCCAGCAGCTTGGCCCTGACAGCCGAAGCTTTCTTT
CDR3: CASSLALTAEAFF

V: TRBV3-1
D: .
J: TRBJ2-1
size: few
DNA: TGTGCCAGCAGCCGTCGACCCGTCCGCGAGCAGTTCTTC
CDR3: CASSRRPVREQFF

V: TRBV20-1
D: .
J: TRBJ2-7
size: many
DNA: TGCAGTGCTAGCTGGAGGGATCCCCCCTACGAGCAGTACTTC
CDR3: CSASWRDPPYEQYF

V: TRBV27
D: TRBD1
J: TRBJ2-7
size: .
DNA: TGTGCCAGCAAGGGCAGGGGGCAGTACGAGCAGTACTTC
CDR3: CASKGRGQYEQYF

V: TRBV28
D: .
J: TRBJ1-5
size: .
DNA: TGTGCCAGCAGCCCCCGGGACAATCAGCCCCAGCATTTT
CDR3: CASSPRDNQPQHF

V: TRBV12-3/TRBV12-4
D: .
J: TRBJ2-3
size: many
DNA: TGTGCCAGCAGTTTAGCAGGAGGGGATACGCAGTATTTT
CDR3: CASSLAGGDTQYF

V: TRBV28
D: TRBD1
J: TRBJ1-2
size: many
DNA: TGTGCCAGCAGCTCGACAGGGGCGGCCCGCTATGGCTACACCTTC
CDR3: CASSSTGAARYGYTF

V: TRBV6-2/TRBV6-3
D: TRBD2
J: TRBJ2-1
size: many
DNA: TGTGCCAGCAGTTCGGGGACTAGCGGAGTCAATGAGCAGTTCTTC
CDR3: CASSSGTSGVNEQFF

V: TRBV9
D: .
J: TRBJ2-3
size: few
DNA: TGTGCCAGCTCCCGCGGACAGTATCTCACAGATACGCAGTATTTT
CDR3: CASSRGQYLTDTQYF

V: TRBV7-2
D: .
J: TRBJ2-7
size: many
DNA: TGTGCCAGCAGCTTCCTGGGTGGAGGTCGCGAGCAGTACTTC
CDR3: CASSFLGGGREQYF

V: TRBV5-6
D: .
J: TRBJ1-1
size: many
DNA: TGTGCCAGCAGCTTGACTTCATGGCAGTTTTCCACTGAAGCTTTCTTT
CDR3: CASSLTSWQFSTEAFF

V: TRBV6-2/TRBV6-3
D: .
J: TRBJ1-5
size: many
DNA: TGTGCCAGCAGTTACTCGAGGGGGGGCCTCCAGCCCCAGCATTTT
CDR3: CASSYSRGGLQPQHF

V: TRBV6-1
D: TRBD2
J: TRBJ2-7
size: many
DNA: TGTGCCAGCAGTTACCGGACTAGCCAGATCTACGAGCAGTACTTC
CDR3: CASSYRTSQIYEQYF